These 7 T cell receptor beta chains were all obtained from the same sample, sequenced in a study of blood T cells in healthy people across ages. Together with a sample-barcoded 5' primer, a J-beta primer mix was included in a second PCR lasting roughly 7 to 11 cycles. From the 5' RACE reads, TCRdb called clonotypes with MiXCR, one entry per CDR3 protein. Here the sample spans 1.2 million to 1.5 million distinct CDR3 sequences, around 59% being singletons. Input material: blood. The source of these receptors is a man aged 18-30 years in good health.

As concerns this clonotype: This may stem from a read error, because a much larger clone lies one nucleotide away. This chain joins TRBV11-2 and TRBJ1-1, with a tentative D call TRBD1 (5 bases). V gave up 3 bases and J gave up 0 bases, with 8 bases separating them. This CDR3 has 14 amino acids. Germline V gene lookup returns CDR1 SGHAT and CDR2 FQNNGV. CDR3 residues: CASSFWGMNTEAFF. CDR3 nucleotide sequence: TGTGCCAGCAGCTTTTGGGGGATGAACACTGAAGCTTTCTTT.

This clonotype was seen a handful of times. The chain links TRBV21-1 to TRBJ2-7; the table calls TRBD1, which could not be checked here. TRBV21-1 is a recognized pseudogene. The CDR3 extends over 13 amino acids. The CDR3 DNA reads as TGTGCCAGCAGTAAGGACAGAGCCTACGAGCAGTACTTC. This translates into CASSKDRAYEQYF.

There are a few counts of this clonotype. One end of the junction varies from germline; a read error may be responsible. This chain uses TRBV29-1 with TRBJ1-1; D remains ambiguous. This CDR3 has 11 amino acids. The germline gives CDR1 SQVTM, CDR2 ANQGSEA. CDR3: CSVEDGPVSFF. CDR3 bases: TGCAGCGTCGAAGACGGTCCTGTCAGTTTCTTT. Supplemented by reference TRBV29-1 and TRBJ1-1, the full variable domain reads SAVISQKPSRDICQRGTSLTIQCQVDSQVTMMFWYRQQPGQSLTLIATANQGSEATYESGFVIDKFPISRPNLTFSTLTVSNMSPEDSSIYLCSVEDGPVSFFGQGTRLTVV.

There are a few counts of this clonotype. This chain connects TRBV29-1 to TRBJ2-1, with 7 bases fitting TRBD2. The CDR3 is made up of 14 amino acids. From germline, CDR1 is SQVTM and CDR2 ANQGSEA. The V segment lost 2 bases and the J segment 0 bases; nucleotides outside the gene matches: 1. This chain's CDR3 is CSVEPGGSYNEQFF. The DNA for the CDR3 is TGCAGCGTTGAACCGGGGGGCTCCTACAATGAGCAGTTCTTC.

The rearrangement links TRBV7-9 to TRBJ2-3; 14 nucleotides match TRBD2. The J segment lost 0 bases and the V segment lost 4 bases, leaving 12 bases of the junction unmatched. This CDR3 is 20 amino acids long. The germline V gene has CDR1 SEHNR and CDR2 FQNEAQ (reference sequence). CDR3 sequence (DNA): TGTGCCAGCAGCTCGAACGGGGGGACTAGCGGGGGACATAGCACAGATACGCAGTATTTT. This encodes CASSSNGGTSGGHSTDTQYF.

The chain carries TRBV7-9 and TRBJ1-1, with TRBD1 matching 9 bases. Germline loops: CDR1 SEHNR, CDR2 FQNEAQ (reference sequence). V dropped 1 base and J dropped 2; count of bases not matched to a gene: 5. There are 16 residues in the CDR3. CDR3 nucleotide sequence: TGTGCCAGCAGCTTAGGGGGACAGGGTAGAAACACTGAAGCTTTCTTT. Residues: CASSLGGQGRNTEAFF.

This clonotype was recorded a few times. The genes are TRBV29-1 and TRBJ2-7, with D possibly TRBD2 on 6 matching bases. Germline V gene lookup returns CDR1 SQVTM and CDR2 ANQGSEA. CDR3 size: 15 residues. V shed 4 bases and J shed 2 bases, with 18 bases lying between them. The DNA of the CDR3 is TGCAGCGTTGTGCGAGGAGGGACGCCAGCCTACGAGCAGTACTTC. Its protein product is CSVVRGGTPAYEQYF.